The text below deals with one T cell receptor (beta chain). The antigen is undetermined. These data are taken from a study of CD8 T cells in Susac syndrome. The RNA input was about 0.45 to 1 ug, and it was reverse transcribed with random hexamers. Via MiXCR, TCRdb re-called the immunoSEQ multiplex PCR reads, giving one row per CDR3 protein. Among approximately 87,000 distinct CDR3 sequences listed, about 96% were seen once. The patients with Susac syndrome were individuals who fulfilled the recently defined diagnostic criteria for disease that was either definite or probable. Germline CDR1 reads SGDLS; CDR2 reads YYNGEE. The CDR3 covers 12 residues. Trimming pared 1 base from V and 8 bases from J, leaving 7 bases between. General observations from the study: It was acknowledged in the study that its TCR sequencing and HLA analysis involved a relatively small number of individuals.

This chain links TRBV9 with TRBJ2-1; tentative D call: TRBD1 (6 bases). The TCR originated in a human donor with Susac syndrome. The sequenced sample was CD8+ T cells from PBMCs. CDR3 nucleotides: TGTGCCAGCAGCGTAACAGGGTATGAGCAGTTCTTC. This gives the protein CASSVTGYEQFF.